What follows are 12 T cell receptor beta chains derived from one specimen sequenced in a study of CD4 and CD8 cells across lung adenocarcinoma regions. TCRdb recomputed calls from the PCR reads with MiXCR, one row per CDR3 protein. The data show roughly 10,000 distinct CDR3 sequences, roughly 50% seen once. The source material was CD8+ T cells from the margin of a lung tumor. The receptors were sampled from a female donor with lung adenocarcinoma. The CD4 and CD8 labels of this study may be unreliable.

This clonotype occurred many times. The chain uses TRBV27 and TRBJ2-1; the D gene is possibly TRBD2 (5 bases). This CDR3 spans 13 amino acids. Germline V gene sequence: CDR1 MNHEY, CDR2 SMNVEV (reference sequence). Trimming took off 6 bases at V and 8 bases at J, with 14 bases between the two ends. In DNA, the CDR3 is TGTGCCAGCAGACGTCGGGGTTCGGATGAGCAGTTCTTC. Translation: CASRRRGSDEQFF.

This CDR3 is CASVLSGEETQYF. The DNA for the CDR3 is TGTGCCAGCGTCCTTAGCGGGGAAGAGACCCAGTACTTC. V is TRBV12-3 or TRBV12-4 and J is TRBJ2-1; TRBD2 matches 8 bases. The DNA end is more similar to TRBJ2-5, so the J call may be wrong. This CDR3 comprises 13 residues.

Remarks on this clonotype: The junction shows a germline mismatch at one end, possibly a read error. The CDR3 nucleotides are TGTGCCACGGGGTTACGAGTCACAGATACTCAGTATTTC. Translated: CATGLRVTDTQYF. J is TRBJ2-3 and V is TRBV27; D possibly corresponds to TRBD2 (5 bases). Germline loops: CDR1 MNHEY, CDR2 SMNVEV (reference sequence). The CDR3 is 13 amino acids.

The V call is TRBV7-9, the J call TRBJ2-1; D remains unclear. TRBJ2-7 matches the DNA end more closely, so the J call is doubtful. The CDR3 totals 13 residues. From germline, CDR1 is SEHNR and CDR2 FQNEAQ (reference sequence). The CDR3 loop is CASSYPASYEQYV. The CDR3 coding sequence is TGTGCCAGCAGCTACCCGGCCAGCTACGAGCAGTACGTC.

This clonotype was detected many times. This chain joins TRBV10-1 and TRBJ2-2; 14 nucleotides line up with TRBD2. The CDR3 extends over 17 amino acids. The germline V gene has CDR1 WNHNN and CDR2 SYGVQD (reference sequence). V lost 6 bases, J lost 6 bases, and 9 bases stayed unmatched. The CDR3 DNA reads TGCGCCAGCAGAGGGACTAGCGGGAGCCTTTGGGCCGGGGAGCTGTTTTTT. This translates into CASRGTSGSLWAGELFF.

The table lists this clonotype with a few counts. This sequence joins TRBV15 and TRBJ1-2; possible D gene TRBD1, 6 bases. The CDR3 runs to 14 residues. V was pared by 4 bases and J by 7 bases, with 16 bases between. The germline gives CDR1 LNHNV, CDR2 YYDKDF (reference sequence). The CDR3 nucleotides are TGTGCCACCAGCAACCAGGGGTTGGCGGGTGGCTACACCTTC. As protein: CATSNQGLAGGYTF.

This clonotype was found a few times. The V call is TRBV7-6, the J call TRBJ2-5; 8 bases match TRBD2. With the DNA end fitting TRBJ2-7 better, the J assignment may be wrong. Germline V gives CDR1 SGHVS, CDR2 FNYEAQ. The CDR3 length is 13 residues. The CDR3 reads CASSFPGRGEQYF. The CDR3 bases are TGTGCCAGCAGCTTCCCCGGGAGGGGCGAGCAGTACTTC.

The rearrangement uses TRBV6-1 and TRBJ2-4; tentatively, D is TRBD1 or TRBD2 (5 bases each). Germline V gene sequence: CDR1 MNHNS, CDR2 SASEGT. The CDR3 runs 14 residues. The V gene lost 7 bases and the J gene lost 1 base, with 11 bases spanning the gap. The CDR3 DNA reads TGTGCCAGCACGGGGCTGTGGGCCAAAAACATTCAGTACTTC. Translating gives CASTGLWAKNIQYF.

V gene TRBV10-1 combines with J gene TRBJ2-4; a weak D match, TRBD2 (6 bases). The J call may be wrong; the DNA end is better matched by TRBJ2-3. Germline CDR1 reads WNHNN; CDR2 reads SYGVQD (reference sequence). This CDR3 has 14 amino acids. The CDR3 nucleotides are TGCCGCAGCTCGGGGAGGCGAGCCACAAACATTCAGTATTTT. This codes for CRSSGRRATNIQYF.

This rearrangement joins TRBV7-2 to TRBJ2-1, with a tentative D call TRBD1 (7 bases). The CDR3 is made up of 14 amino acids. Trimming stripped 5 bases from V and 2 bases from J, with 10 bases between. Germline lookup yields CDR1 SGHTA and CDR2 FQGNSA. The CDR3 is CASSGGTAYNEQFF. The CDR3 nucleotides are TGTGCCAGCAGCGGGGGGACAGCCTACAATGAGCAGTTCTTC.

The chain couples TRBV11-3 to TRBJ2-1; 7 bases agree with TRBD2. Trimming removed 3 bases from V and 9 bases from J; junction bases left unmatched: 8. The CDR3 spans 14 residues. The V gene's germline CDR1 is SGHNT and CDR2 YENEEA. The CDR3 nucleotides are TGTGCCAGCAGCTTCGGACTAGTGGCACCTGAGCAGTTCTTC. Its translation: CASSFGLVAPEQFF.

This clonotype was found many times. The rearrangement links TRBV7-2 to TRBJ2-2; 9 bases match TRBD2. V dropped 5 bases and J dropped 5; count of bases not matched to a gene: 6. The CDR3 has 15 residues. CDR1 is SGHTA, CDR2 FQGNSA, per germline. Here the CDR3 reads CASSILAGTTGELFF. The CDR3 DNA reads TGTGCCAGCAGCATTCTAGCGGGAACTACCGGGGAGCTGTTTTTT.